This TCR beta chain was sequenced during a study of human T cells and chemical hapten exposure. Overall study: 0.01% DPC was applied to the upper back in patch tests, which were read at 6 days. It was small differences in pooled library volume that mainly caused per-sample TCR yields to vary.

Original analysis: Counting gave a median of approximately 96,000 TCRs per sample, with values ranging from about 23,224 to 750,000. TCRdb fed the RACE reads into MiXCR, producing one record per CDR3 protein. TCRdb, not the original authors, processed these V and J calls. Of approximately 50,000 distinct CDR3 sequences listed, approximately 10% were seen once; the top ten hold roughly a tenth. As for time point: pre-sensitization, week 0. Noted treatment: therapeutic diphenylcyclopropenone sensitization with weekly scalp DPC. Unfractionated whole blood was the source from which total RNA was extracted. Donation of samples came from alopecia patients who were 18 to 70 years old and suitable for DPC. The V gene end was trimmed by 6 bases and the J gene end by 5 bases; junction bases not matched to a gene: 6. There are 14 residues in the CDR3. Germline CDR1 is SGHRS and CDR2 is YFSETQ.

The V gene is TRBV5-1, the J gene TRBJ1-5, with TRBD1 matching 9 bases. The clonotype originates from a woman in her thirties with alopecia areata. Some clones in this sample may be carry-over from other donors' samples. Sample: whole blood, taken in connection with sensitization to the hapten diphenylcyclopropenone (DPC). The CDR3 DNA reads as TGCGCCAGCAAAGGGACAGGGCGCCATCAGCCCCAGCATTTT. Amino acid sequence: CASKGTGRHQPQHF.